This T cell receptor beta chain was sequenced during a study of T cell responses to AZD1222 COVID-19 vaccine. Method: immunoSEQ multiplex PCR; TCRdb's copy keeps in-frame clones and lacks some. The repertoire consists of about 180,000 clones, with over 80% occurring once and the leading ten covering around 0.97%. Germline-derived CDR1 and CDR2 are SGHVS and FNYEAQ. Trimming cost V 4 bases and J 7 bases; bases outside gene matches: 7. This CDR3 region has 15 residues. The sequence came from an adult who received the MenACWY meningococcal vaccine as a control. The chain uses TRBV7-6 and TRBJ1-6, with TRBD1 matching over 7 bases. The specimen comprised peripheral blood, sampled 28 days after the second dose of the MenACWY control vaccine. The CDR3 is CASSSSTGSNSPLHF. The DNA of the CDR3 is TGTGCCAGCAGCTCCTCGACAGGGTCAAATTCACCCCTCCACTTT.